The next 28 T cell receptor beta chains were all read from a single sample in a study of Ad26.COV2.S vaccination and SARS-CoV-2 variants. Treatment: 15 to 20 received Ad26.COV2.S at low or high dose, single or two shots; five or six received placebo; per-sample allocation not given. On day 63 after the first injection, vaccine and placebo recipients gave samples. Some clones are missing from TCRdb's copy, which holds only in-frame ones; the method was immunoSEQ multiplex PCR. This table holds some 350,000 clones, roughly 85% found once. This specimen consisted of peripheral blood, obtained in a trial of Ad26.COV2.S vaccine versus placebo. These receptors were taken from a person aged 18-65 years who received the Ad26.COV2.S COVID-19 vaccine or a placebo.

This clone was detected a few times. The chain combines TRBV5-4 with TRBJ2-7, with 7 bases identical to TRBD2. The CDR3 extends over 16 amino acids. Trimming cost V 4 bases and J 1 base; bases outside gene matches: 11. Germline lookup yields CDR1 SGHNT and CDR2 YYREEE (reference sequence). The CDR3 region is CASSLRVRGGSYEQYF. In nucleotides, the CDR3 is TGTGCCAGCAGCCTTCGGGTGAGGGGAGGGTCCTACGAGCAGTACTTC.

In this sample, this clone turned up once. V and J are TRBV5-1 and TRBJ2-7, with TRBD2 matching 8 bases. This CDR3 comprises 16 residues. Trimming at V came to 3 bases and at J to 2 bases, leaving 10 bases not matched to a gene. Per the germline V gene, CDR1 is SGHRS and CDR2 is YFSETQ. CDR3 in DNA: TGCGCCAGCAGCTGGACGGAACTAGCGGCGGCCTACGAGCAGTACTTC. Its translation is CASSWTELAAAYEQYF. Drawing the rest from reference TRBV5-1 and TRBJ2-7, the complete variable domain is KAGVTQTPRYLIKTRGQQVTLSCSPISGHRSVSWYQQTPGQGLQFLFEYFSETQRNKGNFPGRFSGRQFSNSRSEMNVSTLELGDSALYLCASSWTELAAAYEQYFGPGTRLTVT.

This clone was observed once. The chain joins TRBV24-1 to TRBJ1-5; no firm D call. The CDR3 runs to 12 residues. Trimming took 2 bases from V and 4 from J, leaving 2 bases between them. Germline CDR1 KGHDR, CDR2 SFDVKD. Here the CDR3 DNA reads TGTGCCACCAGTGATTCAAATCAGCCCCAGCATTTT. It codes for CATSDSNQPQHF.

This chain links TRBV12-5 with TRBJ2-1; 8 positions match TRBD1. The V gene's germline CDR1 is LGHNT and CDR2 FRNRAP. CDR3 size: 15 residues. The trim removed 4 bases at V and 2 bases at J, leaving 4 bases unmatched. The DNA for the CDR3 is TGTGCTAGTGGTTCCCGGGACAGGACCTACAATGAGCAGTTCTTC. Protein: CASGSRDRTYNEQFF.

The V gene is TRBV19, the J gene TRBJ2-2; possibly TRBD2 for D (6 bases). CDR3 size: 15 residues. V was pared by 7 bases and J by 0 bases, with 12 bases between. The germline CDR1 and CDR2 sequences are LNHDA and SQIVND (reference sequence). CDR3 DNA sequence: TGTGCCAGTAAAATAGCGGACCCGAACACCGGGGAGCTGTTTTTT. Amino acids: CASKIADPNTGELFF. The complete variable domain, with remaining parts taken from reference TRBV19 and TRBJ2-2, reads DGGITQSPKYLFRKEGQNVTLSCEQNLNHDAMYWYRQDPGQGLRLIYYSQIVNDFQKGDIAEGYSVSREKKESFPLTVTSAQKNPTAFYLCASKIADPNTGELFFGEGSRLTVL.

CDR3: CASSLSTDRGAMAFF. DNA for the CDR3: TGTGCCAGCAGCTTAAGTACGGACAGGGGCGCGATGGCTTTCTTT. The chain is built from TRBV11-2 and TRBJ1-1; 9 positions match TRBD1. The V gene's germline CDR1 is SGHAT and CDR2 FQNNGV. V lost 2 bases to trimming and J lost 11 bases; unmatched junction nucleotides: 12. This CDR3 has 15 residues.

This chain uses TRBV6-5 with TRBJ2-7; 7 positions match TRBD2. Germline V CDR1 and CDR2: MNHEY, SVGAGI. The CDR3 is made up of 14 amino acids. The J segment lost 3 bases and the V segment lost 7 bases, leaving 9 bases of the junction unmatched. The CDR3 coding sequence is TGTGCCAGCAAGGTTCAGACGGGAGGCTACGAGCAGTACTTC. Translated, it gives CASKVQTGGYEQYF.

V usage is TRBV5-1 and J usage is TRBJ2-3; 7 nucleotides align to TRBD2. Germline assignment: CDR1 SGHRS and CDR2 YFSETQ. J gave up 0 bases and V 3 bases, and 7 bases lay outside the gene matches. The CDR3 is 16 amino acids. The CDR3 DNA is TGCGCCAGCAGCTACGGGACTATTACTAGCACAGATACGCAGTATTTT. The encoded protein is CASSYGTITSTDTQYF.

The J gene is TRBJ1-5, the V gene TRBV30; 8 nucleotides align to TRBD1. The CDR3 has 17 residues. CDR1 is GTSNPN, CDR2 SVGIG, per germline (reference sequence). V was pared by 2 bases and J by 0 bases, with 9 bases of the junction left unmatched. In DNA, the CDR3 is TGTGCCTGGAGTTCTCTCTCCGGGACAGGTAGCAATCAGCCCCAGCATTTT. Its protein product is CAWSSLSGTGSNQPQHF.

CDR3 bases: TGTGCCAGCAGCTTAGTGGGCAGGGGGGGTGAAAAACTGTTTTTT. Translated, it gives CASSLVGRGGEKLFF. The rearrangement links TRBV7-2 to TRBJ1-4; 7 nucleotides line up with TRBD1. J was trimmed by 7 bases and V by 1 base; bases with no gene match: 6. There are 15 residues in the CDR3. The germline CDR1 and CDR2 sequences are SGHTA and FQGNSA.

This chain links TRBV5-1 with TRBJ1-2; tentative D call: TRBD1 (5 bases). With 5 bases removed from V and 8 bases from J, the gap between germline ends came to 16 bases. This CDR3 has 13 amino acids. Germline V gene sequence: CDR1 SGHRS, CDR2 YFSETQ. This CDR3 reads CASRMGPSEGYTF. Here the CDR3 DNA reads TGCGCCAGCAGAATGGGGCCTTCGGAAGGCTACACCTTC.

This clone was observed a few times. The rearrangement joins TRBV9 to TRBJ2-3, with no clear D. The germline gives CDR1 SGDLS, CDR2 YYNGEE. Trimming took off 0 bases at V and 6 bases at J, with 14 bases between the two ends. This CDR3 spans 15 amino acids. The CDR3 here is CASSVEKAWMDTQYF. The DNA for the CDR3 is TGTGCCAGCAGCGTAGAAAAAGCATGGATGGATACGCAGTATTTT.

The chain joins TRBV27 to TRBJ1-4, with 8 bases aligning to TRBD1. CDR3 size: 15 residues. Trimming removed 5 bases from V and 7 bases from J; junction bases left unmatched: 9. CDR1 is MNHEY and CDR2 is SMNVEV in the germline V gene (reference sequence). The CDR3 spells CASSQRTGRGEKLFF. The CDR3 nucleotides are TGTGCCAGCAGTCAACGGACAGGGAGGGGTGAAAAACTGTTTTTT.

This chain connects TRBV5-6 to TRBJ2-7; 7 bases agree with TRBD2. The germline gives CDR1 SGHDT, CDR2 YYEEEE. J was trimmed by 5 bases and V by 4 bases; bases with no gene match: 6. The CDR3 contains 13 residues. The CDR3 spells CASSQLATNEQYF. The CDR3 DNA reads TGTGCCAGCAGCCAACTAGCGACCAACGAGCAGTACTTC.

The CDR3 DNA sequence: TGTGCCAGCAGCGTAGGTCCAGCCAGCGGAGAGACCCAGTACTTC. This translates into CASSVGPASGETQYF. This sequence joins TRBV9 and TRBJ2-5; D perhaps matches TRBD2 (5 bases). The V and J ends lost 0 bases and 4 bases respectively, with 13 bases between them. The CDR3 spans 15 residues. Per the germline V gene, CDR1 is SGDLS and CDR2 is YYNGEE.

The genes are TRBV30 and TRBJ1-2; no clear D. The V and J ends lost 3 bases and 4 bases respectively, with 15 bases between them. CDR1 is GTSNPN, CDR2 SVGIG, per germline (reference sequence). The CDR3 extends over 14 amino acids. The DNA for the CDR3 is TGTGCCTGGAGCGAAGGCTCCCTTTTCTATGGCTACACCTTC. Its protein is CAWSEGSLFYGYTF.

V is TRBV19 and J is TRBJ2-1; D gene unclear. V lost 6 bases and J 4 bases, leaving 10 bases between the germline ends. Germline-derived CDR1 and CDR2 are LNHDA and SQIVND (reference sequence). CDR3 length: 13 amino acids. The CDR3 DNA sequence: TGTGCCAGTAGCCGCGGAGAGTACAATGAGCAGTTCTTC. Encoded protein: CASSRGEYNEQFF.

This chain uses TRBV7-9 with TRBJ2-7; D ambiguous. The V gene lost 2 bases and the J gene lost 3 bases, with 14 bases spanning the gap. The germline gives CDR1 SEHNR, CDR2 FQNEAQ (reference sequence). This CDR3 contains 15 residues. This CDR3 is CASSLNFIGRYEQYF. The CDR3 DNA follows: TGTGCCAGCAGCTTAAACTTCATTGGCCGCTACGAGCAGTACTTC.

The rearrangement links TRBV2 to TRBJ1-4, with D tentatively TRBD1 (6 bases). V was pared by 6 bases and J by 0 bases, with 11 bases between. The CDR3 runs to 15 residues. The germline CDR1 and CDR2 sequences are SNHLY and FYNNEI. The chain's CDR3 is CASRDRTATNEKLFF. For the CDR3, the DNA is TGTGCCAGCAGGGACAGAACTGCAACTAATGAAAAACTGTTTTTT.

V usage is TRBV19 and J usage is TRBJ2-2; a weak D match, TRBD1 (6 bases). Germline V gene lookup returns CDR1 LNHDA and CDR2 SQIVND (reference sequence). V gave up 10 bases and J gave up 0 bases, with 15 bases separating them. The CDR3 runs 15 residues. CDR3 bases: TGTGCCACGTGGGGAAGGGGGACGAACACCGGGGAGCTGTTTTTT. Protein product: CATWGRGTNTGELFF.

The chain recombines TRBV6-5 with TRBJ1-6; D is possibly TRBD1 (5 bases). V shed 10 bases and J shed 11 bases, with 18 bases lying between them. Germline loops: CDR1 MNHEY, CDR2 SVGAGI. The CDR3 is made up of 13 amino acids. CDR3 protein: CATPDGQSTPLHF. The CDR3 coding sequence is TGTGCCACCCCCGACGGACAATCGACACCCCTCCACTTT.

The rearrangement links TRBV29-1 to TRBJ2-7, with 8 bases that match TRBD2. This CDR3 has 12 residues. The V gene end was trimmed by 4 bases and the J gene end by 5 bases; junction bases not matched to a gene: 4. Per germline, CDR1 SQVTM and CDR2 ANQGSEA. CDR3 nucleotides: TGCAGCGTTGCTGGACTAGCAAACGAGCAGTACTTC. Protein sequence: CSVAGLANEQYF.

The V gene is TRBV19, the J gene TRBJ1-2; D call uncertain. CDR1 and CDR2 from the germline V gene are LNHDA and SQIVND (reference sequence). The CDR3 consists of 12 residues. Trimming stripped 3 bases from V and 4 bases from J, with 6 bases between. This CDR3 is CASSISSYGYTF. As DNA, the CDR3 is TGTGCCAGTAGTATTTCCAGCTATGGCTACACCTTC.

The chain is built from TRBV28 and TRBJ2-5; 10 nucleotides line up with TRBD2. In germline, CDR1 is MDHEN, CDR2 SYDVKM. The CDR3 is 16 amino acids. The trim removed 4 bases at V and 5 bases at J, leaving 10 bases unmatched. This CDR3 reads CASSSKLAGWWETQYF. The CDR3 nucleotides are TGTGCCAGCAGTTCCAAACTAGCGGGATGGTGGGAGACCCAGTACTTC.

A remark on this clone: The junction differs from germline at one of its ends, possibly a read error. V and J are TRBV7-7 and TRBJ2-5; unclear D gene. The length of the CDR3 is 15 residues. Germline-derived CDR1 and CDR2 are SSHAT and FNYEAQ (reference sequence). The CDR3 region has the DNA TGTGCTAGCAGCTTAGAGTTTGTCGGCGTCGGGACCCAGTACTTC. It yields the protein CASSLEFVGVGTQYF.

This clone appeared a single time. V is TRBV2 and J is TRBJ1-5, with D maybe TRBD1 (6 bases). Trimming cost V 7 bases and J 4 bases, with 8 bases left between them. Germline-derived CDR1 and CDR2 are SNHLY and FYNNEI. This CDR3 comprises 12 residues. DNA of the CDR3: TGTGCCAGCAACAGGGAAAATCAGCCCCAGCATTTT. Protein product: CASNRENQPQHF.

This clone has just a few counts. The J gene is TRBJ1-2, the V gene TRBV16; 7 bases agree with TRBD1. The CDR3 length is 17 residues. The germline V gene has CDR1 KGHSY and CDR2 FQNENV. The V gene end was trimmed by 2 bases and the J gene end by 5 bases; junction bases not matched to a gene: 14. The CDR3, as DNA: TGTGCCAGCAGCCAAATCCCCACCGGGACAGAGAGATATGGCTACACCTTC. It translates to CASSQIPTGTERYGYTF.

V usage is TRBV7-2 and J usage is TRBJ2-3; unclear D gene. This CDR3 has 13 residues. Germline values: CDR1 SGHTA, CDR2 FQGNSA. The ends were cut back, 4 bases at V and 6 bases at J, with 11 bases in the middle. In DNA, the CDR3 is TGTGCCAGCAGCTCTCGGACCCCTGATACGCAGTATTTT. Its protein product is CASSSRTPDTQYF.